This is a list of T cell receptor beta chains from one sample in a study of blood T cells in healthy people across ages. Each CDR3 protein gets one entry after TCRdb re-called the 5' RACE reads with MiXCR. The data show 550,000 to 650,000 distinct CDR3 sequences, 25% to 35% seen once. This same sample was also taken into another study, of T cells of mothers and their children.

Sequenced: blood. These receptors were obtained from a boy younger than 10 in good health. Both conserved end residues are part of each CDR3. Each record gives: D gene, clone size, V gene, J gene, CDR3 protein, CDR3 DNA. A D gene is named only where the DNA matches it firmly. Not every row has a clone size; where given, it reads once, few, many or a size class.

D gene: -; clone size: -; V gene: TRBV28; J gene: TRBJ2-1; CDR3 protein: CASTLGGTGSNEQFF; CDR3 DNA: TGTGCCAGCACCCTGGGGGGGACAGGCTCCAATGAGCAGTTCTTC
D gene: -; clone size: few; V gene: TRBV7-9; J gene: TRBJ1-2; CDR3 protein: CASSFHPDKNYGYTF; CDR3 DNA: TGTGCCAGCAGCTTCCACCCCGACAAGAACTATGGCTACACCTTC
D gene: -; clone size: -; V gene: TRBV3-1; J gene: TRBJ2-7; CDR3 protein: CASSQASEQYF; CDR3 DNA: TGTGCCAGCAGCCAAGCTTCCGAGCAGTACTTC
D gene: -; clone size: few; V gene: TRBV12-3/TRBV12-4; J gene: TRBJ2-7; CDR3 protein: CASSLRGRGTRSSYEQYF; CDR3 DNA: TGTGCCAGCAGTTTAAGAGGTAGGGGGACAAGGAGCTCCTACGAGCAGTACTTC
D gene: TRBD2; clone size: -; V gene: TRBV11-3; J gene: TRBJ2-5; CDR3 protein: CASSSRLAGIQETQYF; CDR3 DNA: TGTGCCAGCAGCTCAAGACTAGCGGGAATACAAGAGACCCAGTACTTC
D gene: -; clone size: -; V gene: TRBV12-3/TRBV12-4; J gene: TRBJ2-2; CDR3 protein: CASSFRGAGTGELFF; CDR3 DNA: TGTGCCAGCAGTTTTAGGGGGGCGGGGACCGGGGAGCTGTTTTTT
D gene: -; clone size: few; V gene: TRBV30; J gene: TRBJ1-5; CDR3 protein: CAWSVLGGHNQPQHF; CDR3 DNA: TGTGCCTGGAGTGTACTGGGGGGGCACAATCAGCCCCAGCATTTT
D gene: -; clone size: -; V gene: TRBV2; J gene: TRBJ2-7; CDR3 protein: CASCLSIYEQYF; CDR3 DNA: TGTGCCAGCTGTTTAAGCATCTACGAGCAGTACTTC
D gene: TRBD1; clone size: -; V gene: TRBV7-2; J gene: TRBJ2-3; CDR3 protein: CASSPQGAKSSQYF; CDR3 DNA: TGTGCCAGCAGTCCACAGGGGGCAAAGTCCTCGCAGTATTTT
D gene: TRBD1; clone size: -; V gene: TRBV18; J gene: TRBJ1-1; CDR3 protein: CASSSRDSRKAFF; CDR3 DNA: TGTGCCAGCTCATCCCGGGACAGTCGGAAGGCTTTCTTT
D gene: -; clone size: -; V gene: TRBV6-5; J gene: TRBJ2-5; CDR3 protein: CASRPGLQQETQYF; CDR3 DNA: TGTGCCAGCAGACCTGGACTGCAACAAGAGACCCAGTACTTC
D gene: -; clone size: -; V gene: TRBV4-1; J gene: TRBJ2-3; CDR3 protein: CASSRKLLVPMLDTQYF; CDR3 DNA: TGCGCCAGCAGCCGAAAACTACTAGTTCCGATGCTAGATACGCAGTATTTT
D gene: -; clone size: -; V gene: TRBV5-1; J gene: TRBJ2-7; CDR3 protein: CASSLGGFGAYEQYF; CDR3 DNA: TGCGCCAGCAGCTTGGGCGGTTTCGGGGCCTACGAGCAGTACTTC
D gene: -; clone size: -; V gene: TRBV25-1; J gene: TRBJ1-4; CDR3 protein: CASSELGTGGTNEKLFF; CDR3 DNA: TGTGCCAGCAGTGAATTGGGCACAGGCGGAACTAATGAAAAACTGTTTTTT
D gene: TRBD2; clone size: few; V gene: TRBV28; J gene: TRBJ2-1; CDR3 protein: CASSSPASGYNEQFF; CDR3 DNA: TGTGCCAGCAGCTCCCCCGCTAGCGGATACAATGAGCAGTTCTTC
D gene: TRBD1; clone size: few; V gene: TRBV4-3; J gene: TRBJ2-5; CDR3 protein: CASSHRDSPQETQYF; CDR3 DNA: TGCGCCAGCAGCCACCGGGACAGCCCTCAAGAGACCCAGTACTTC
D gene: -; clone size: few; V gene: TRBV7-9; J gene: TRBJ1-4; CDR3 protein: CASSLIPTNEKLFF; CDR3 DNA: TGTGCCAGCAGCTTAATCCCAACTAATGAAAAACTGTTTTTT
D gene: TRBD2; clone size: few; V gene: TRBV7-8; J gene: TRBJ2-6; CDR3 protein: CASSFGLAGGITGANVLTF; CDR3 DNA: TGTGCCAGCAGCTTTGGGCTAGCGGGAGGGATTACTGGGGCCAACGTCCTGACTTTC
D gene: -; clone size: -; V gene: TRBV29-1; J gene: TRBJ2-7; CDR3 protein: CSVEVQGSHEQYF; CDR3 DNA: TGCAGCGTTGAAGTACAGGGAAGCCACGAGCAGTACTTC
D gene: -; clone size: few; V gene: TRBV27; J gene: TRBJ1-1; CDR3 protein: CASSPRPGATFF; CDR3 DNA: TGTGCCAGCAGTCCCCGGCCAGGGGCGACTTTCTTT
D gene: -; clone size: -; V gene: TRBV6-2/TRBV6-3; J gene: TRBJ2-1; CDR3 protein: CASSYSSGTEWVF; CDR3 DNA: TGTGCCAGCAGTTACTCCTCCGGGACTGAATGGGTCTTC
D gene: TRBD1; clone size: many; V gene: TRBV2; J gene: TRBJ2-1; CDR3 protein: CASSKQGDEQFF; CDR3 DNA: TGTGCCAGCAGCAAACAGGGGGATGAGCAGTTCTTC
D gene: -; clone size: few; V gene: TRBV12-3/TRBV12-4; J gene: TRBJ1-2; CDR3 protein: CASTLSERARGYTF; CDR3 DNA: TGTGCCAGCACCCTTTCGGAGAGGGCGCGAGGCTACACCTTC
D gene: -; clone size: few; V gene: TRBV4-1; J gene: TRBJ2-7; CDR3 protein: CASSQEGAYEQYF; CDR3 DNA: TGCGCCAGCAGCCAGGAAGGGGCCTACGAGCAGTACTTC
D gene: TRBD1; clone size: few; V gene: TRBV5-1; J gene: TRBJ1-2; CDR3 protein: CASSLRQGHGYTF; CDR3 DNA: TGCGCCAGCAGCCTCCGACAGGGACATGGCTACACCTTC
D gene: TRBD1; clone size: -; V gene: TRBV5-5; J gene: TRBJ2-7; CDR3 protein: CASSTAETGYEQYF; CDR3 DNA: TGTGCCAGCAGCACCGCCGAGACAGGGTACGAGCAGTACTTC
D gene: TRBD1; clone size: few; V gene: TRBV18; J gene: TRBJ2-7; CDR3 protein: CASSVSQGAIGARKEQYF; CDR3 DNA: TGTGCCAGCTCAGTCAGTCAGGGGGCAATAGGGGCGCGGAAGGAGCAGTACTTC
D gene: TRBD2; clone size: -; V gene: TRBV11-2; J gene: TRBJ2-1; CDR3 protein: CASSLAGRLAGVDEQFF; CDR3 DNA: TGTGCCAGCAGCTTAGCCGGAAGGCTAGCGGGGGTGGATGAGCAGTTCTTC
D gene: TRBD2; clone size: few; V gene: TRBV7-2; J gene: TRBJ2-3; CDR3 protein: CASSPSGGSRDTQYF; CDR3 DNA: TGTGCCAGCAGCCCTAGCGGGGGGAGCCGAGATACGCAGTATTTT
D gene: TRBD2; clone size: -; V gene: TRBV7-2; J gene: TRBJ2-5; CDR3 protein: CASSLTSGREETQYF; CDR3 DNA: TGTGCCAGCAGCTTGACTAGCGGGAGGGAAGAGACCCAGTACTTC
D gene: TRBD2; clone size: -; V gene: TRBV12-3/TRBV12-4; J gene: TRBJ2-3; CDR3 protein: CASSLLQLLAGDIDTQYF; CDR3 DNA: TGTGCCAGCAGTTTACTCCAGCTACTAGCGGGAGACATAGATACGCAGTATTTT
D gene: -; clone size: -; V gene: TRBV5-1; J gene: TRBJ2-3; CDR3 protein: CASSPQMPGFTDTQYF; CDR3 DNA: TGCGCCAGCAGCCCCCAAATGCCGGGGTTCACAGATACGCAGTATTTT
D gene: TRBD2; clone size: -; V gene: TRBV6-6; J gene: TRBJ2-5; CDR3 protein: CASSHPRTRGGETQYF; CDR3 DNA: TGTGCCAGCAGTCACCCCCGGACTAGAGGCGGAGAGACCCAGTACTTC